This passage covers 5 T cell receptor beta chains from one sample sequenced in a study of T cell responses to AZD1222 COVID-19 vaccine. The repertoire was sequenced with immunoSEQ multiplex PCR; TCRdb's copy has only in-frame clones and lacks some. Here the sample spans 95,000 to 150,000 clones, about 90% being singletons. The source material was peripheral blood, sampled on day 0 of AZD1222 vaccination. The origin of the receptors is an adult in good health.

As DNA, the CDR3 is TGTGCCAGCAGCCCTCCTAAAACTAGGCATAGTGAGCAGTTCTTC. Residues: CASSPPKTRHSEQFF. V usage is TRBV3-1 (or the pseudogene TRBV3-2) and J usage is TRBJ2-1; a weak D match, TRBD2 (5 bases). CDR1 and CDR2 (germline): LGHDT, YNNKEL (reference sequence). V was clipped by 4 bases and J by 9 bases, with 19 bases between them. The CDR3 contains 15 residues.

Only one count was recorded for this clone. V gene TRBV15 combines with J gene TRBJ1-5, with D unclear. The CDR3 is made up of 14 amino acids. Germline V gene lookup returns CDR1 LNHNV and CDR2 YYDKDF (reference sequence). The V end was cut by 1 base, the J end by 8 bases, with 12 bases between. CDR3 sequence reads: CATSRGQFGEPQHF. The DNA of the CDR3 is TGTGCCACCAGCAGAGGCCAGTTTGGCGAGCCCCAGCATTTT.

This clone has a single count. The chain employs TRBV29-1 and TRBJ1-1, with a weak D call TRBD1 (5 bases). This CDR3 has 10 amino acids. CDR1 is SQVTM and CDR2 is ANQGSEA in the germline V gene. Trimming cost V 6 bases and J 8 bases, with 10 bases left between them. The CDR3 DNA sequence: TGCAGCGTCGATAGACAGGAAGCTTTCTTT. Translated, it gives CSVDRQEAFF.

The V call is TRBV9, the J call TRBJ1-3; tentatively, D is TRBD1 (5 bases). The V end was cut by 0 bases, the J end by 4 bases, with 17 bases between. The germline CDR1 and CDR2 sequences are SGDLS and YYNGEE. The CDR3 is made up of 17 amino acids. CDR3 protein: CASSVVPDRPPGNTIYF. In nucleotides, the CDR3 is TGTGCCAGCAGCGTAGTCCCCGACAGACCTCCGGGAAACACCATATATTTT.

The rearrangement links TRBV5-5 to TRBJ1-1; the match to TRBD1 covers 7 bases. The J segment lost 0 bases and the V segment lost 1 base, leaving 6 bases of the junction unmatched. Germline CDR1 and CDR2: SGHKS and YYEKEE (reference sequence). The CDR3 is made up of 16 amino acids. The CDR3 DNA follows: TGTGCCAGCAGCTTGCTACAGACAGGGCTGAACACTGAAGCTTTCTTT. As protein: CASSLLQTGLNTEAFF.